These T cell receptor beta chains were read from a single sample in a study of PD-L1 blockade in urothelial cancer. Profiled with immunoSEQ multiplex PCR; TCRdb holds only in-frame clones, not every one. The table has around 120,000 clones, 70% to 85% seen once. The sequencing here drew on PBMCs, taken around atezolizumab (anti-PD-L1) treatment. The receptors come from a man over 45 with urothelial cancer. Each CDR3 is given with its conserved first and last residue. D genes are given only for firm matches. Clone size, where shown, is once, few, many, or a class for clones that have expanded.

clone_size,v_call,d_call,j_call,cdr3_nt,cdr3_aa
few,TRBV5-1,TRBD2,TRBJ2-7,TGCGCCAGCAGCCGCTCGACTAGCGGGAGCTCCTACGAGCAGTACTTC,CASSRSTSGSSYEQYF
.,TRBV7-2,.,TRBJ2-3,TGTGCCAGCAGCTTTCAGGCGTGGGGCACAGATACGCAGTATTTT,CASSFQAWGTDTQYF
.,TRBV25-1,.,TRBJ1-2,TGTGCCAGCAGTGAGGGGGGGAGGACGGCCTATGGCTACACCTTC,CASSEGGRTAYGYTF
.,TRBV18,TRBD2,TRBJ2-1,TGTGCCAGCTCGGGACTAGCAGGGGGCAATGAGCAGTTCTTC,CASSGLAGGNEQFF
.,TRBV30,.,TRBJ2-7,TGTGCCTGGAGTGCCGCACACCCCGTCTCCTACGAGCAGTACTTC,CAWSAAHPVSYEQYF
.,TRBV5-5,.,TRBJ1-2,TGTGCCAGCAGCTTGGCGGCGGACTCTAACTATGGCTACACCTTC,CASSLAADSNYGYTF
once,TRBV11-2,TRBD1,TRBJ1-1,TGTGCCAGCAGACCCGGGACAGGGGAATCGGACACTGAAGCTTTCTTT,CASRPGTGESDTEAFF
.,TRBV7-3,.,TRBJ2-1,TGTGCCAGCAGCCCAGAGGGGGATGAGCAGTTCTTC,CASSPEGDEQFF
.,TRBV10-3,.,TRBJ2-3,TGTGCCATCAGCTACAGCACTAGCACAGATACGCAGTATTTT,CAISYSTSTDTQYF
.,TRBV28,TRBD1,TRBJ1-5,TGTGCCAGCAGTGCCCTCGGACAGGCGATCAATCAGCCCCAGCATTTT,CASSALGQAINQPQHF
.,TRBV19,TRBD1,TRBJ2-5,TGTGCCAGTAACTCACAGGGGGACCAAGAGACCCAGTACTTC,CASNSQGDQETQYF
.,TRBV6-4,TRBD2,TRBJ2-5,TGTGCCAGCAGTGACTTGACTAGCGGGGGGCAATGGGTGGAGACCCAGTACTTC,CASSDLTSGGQWVETQYF
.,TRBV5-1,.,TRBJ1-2,TGCGCCAGCAGCTTTCAGGGCTATGGCTACACCTTC,CASSFQGYGYTF
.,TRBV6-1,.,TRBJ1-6,TGTGCCGTCACAGAAAGGGGTTATAATTCACCCCTCCACTTT,CAVTERGYNSPLHF
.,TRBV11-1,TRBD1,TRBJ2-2,TGTGCCAGCAGACCTAGGACAGGAGTCACCGGGGAGCTGTTTTTT,CASRPRTGVTGELFF
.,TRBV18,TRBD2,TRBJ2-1,TGTGCCAGCTCACCAAACCTAGCGGGAGGAGGCTACAATGAGCAGTTCTTC,CASSPNLAGGGYNEQFF
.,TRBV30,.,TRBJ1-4,TGTGCCTGGAGTGTGGGGACAAGTAATGAAAAACTGTTTTTT,CAWSVGTSNEKLFF
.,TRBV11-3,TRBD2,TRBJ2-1,TGTGCCAGCAGCCCCGGGACTAGCTCGTTGAGAGAGCAGTTCTTC,CASSPGTSSLREQFF
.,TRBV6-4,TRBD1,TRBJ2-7,TGTGCCAGCAGTGACTCTAGAGGACAGGGCTTCTACGAGCAGTACTTC,CASSDSRGQGFYEQYF
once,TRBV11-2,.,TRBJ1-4,TGTGCCAGCAGCTTAGATCCCGGTGAAAAACTGTTTTTT,CASSLDPGEKLFF
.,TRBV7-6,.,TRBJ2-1,TGTGCCAGCAGCTCTAGGCAGTCGGTCGCGGGCAATGAGCAGTTCTTC,CASSSRQSVAGNEQFF
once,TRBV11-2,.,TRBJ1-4,TGTGCCAGCAGCTTACAAGGGGCGCCTGAAAAACTGTTTTTT,CASSLQGAPEKLFF
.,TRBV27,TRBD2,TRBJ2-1,TGTGCCAGCAGGGACCCGAGCGGGAGGGCCCTCGGTGAGCAGTTCTTC,CASRDPSGRALGEQFF
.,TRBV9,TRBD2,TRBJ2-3,TGTGCCAGCAGCACATCACTAGCGGGAGCTTGGGATACGCAGTATTTT,CASSTSLAGAWDTQYF
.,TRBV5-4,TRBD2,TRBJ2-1,TGTGCCAGCAGCTTGGCCTATGGGAGACCGGGGGGTAATGAGCAGTTCTTC,CASSLAYGRPGGNEQFF
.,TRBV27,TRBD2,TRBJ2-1,TGTGCCAGCAGCGACGGGAGGAGCTCCTACAATGAGCAGTTCTTC,CASSDGRSSYNEQFF
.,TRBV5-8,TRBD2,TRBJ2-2,TGTGCCAGCAGCAGCGGACTAGCGGGAGTTCCCGGGGAGCTGTTTTTT,CASSSGLAGVPGELFF
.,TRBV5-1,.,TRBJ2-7,TGCGCCAGCAGCCAGCAACCGACAGTTTACGAGCAGTACTTC,CASSQQPTVYEQYF
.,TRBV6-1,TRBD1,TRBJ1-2,TGTGCCAGCATTATGGACAGGGGAAGTGGCTACACCTTC,CASIMDRGSGYTF
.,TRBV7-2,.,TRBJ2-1,TGTGCCAGCAGCTTAGCGCGAAACAGTGAGCAGTTCTTC,CASSLARNSEQFF
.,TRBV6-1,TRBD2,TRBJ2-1,TGTGCCAGCACCGGGACTAGCGGGTGGGAGCAGTTCTTC,CASTGTSGWEQFF
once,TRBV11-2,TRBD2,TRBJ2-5,TGTGCCAGCAGCCCCTGGACTAGCGGGAGGGGGGGGGAGACCCAGTACTTC,CASSPWTSGRGGETQYF
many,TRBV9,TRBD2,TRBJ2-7,TGTGCCAGCAGCGTTTCTCCGGGAGGGACATACGAGCAGTACTTC,CASSVSPGGTYEQYF
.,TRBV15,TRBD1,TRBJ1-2,TGTGCCACCAGCAGAACGGGACAGAACTATGGCTACACCTTC,CATSRTGQNYGYTF
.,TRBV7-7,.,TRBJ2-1,.,CASSRDFGNEQFF
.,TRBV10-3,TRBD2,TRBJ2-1,TGTGCCATCAGTGAGCCTAGCGGGAGGGGGAATGAGCAGTTCTTC,CAISEPSGRGNEQFF
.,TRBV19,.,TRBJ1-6,TGTGCCAGTAGGTCTCGGGGTCGAAACGGATCACCCCTCCACTTT,CASRSRGRNGSPLHF
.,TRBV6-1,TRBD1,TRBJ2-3,TGTGCCAGCAGTGATAGGGGGACAGGGGCCCCGTATTTGGCGCAGTATTTT,CASSDRGTGAPYLAQYF
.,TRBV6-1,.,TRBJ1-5,TGTGCCAGCAGTGAATCAACACAAAGCAATCAGCCCCAGCATTTT,CASSESTQSNQPQHF
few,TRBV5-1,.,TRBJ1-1,TGCGCCAGCAGCTTTAAACAGAACACTGAAGCTTTCTTT,CASSFKQNTEAFF
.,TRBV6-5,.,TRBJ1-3,TGTGCCAGCAGACGAGACAGAGGCAACACCATATATTTT,CASRRDRGNTIYF
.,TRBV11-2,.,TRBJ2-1,TGTGCCAGCAGCTTACAGGTATATGAGCAGTTCTTC,CASSLQVYEQFF
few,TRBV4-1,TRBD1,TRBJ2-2,TGCGCCAGCAGCCAAGCCTTGACAGGGCTCGGGGAGCTGTTTTTT,CASSQALTGLGELFF
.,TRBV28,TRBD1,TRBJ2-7,TGTGCCAGCAGGGCCTCGACAGGGAAATTCTACGAGCAGTACTTC,CASRASTGKFYEQYF
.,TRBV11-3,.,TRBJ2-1,TGTGCCAGCAGCTTATACTCTGGCTCCTACAATGAGCAGTTCTTC,CASSLYSGSYNEQFF
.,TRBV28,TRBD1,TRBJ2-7,TGTGCCAGCCGACAGGGAACCTACGAGCAGTACTTC,CASRQGTYEQYF
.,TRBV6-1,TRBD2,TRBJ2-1,TGTGCCAGCAGTATAACTAGCGGGAGAATGAATGAGCAGTTCTTC,CASSITSGRMNEQFF
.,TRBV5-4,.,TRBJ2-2,TGTGCCAGCAGCCAAGGGACACCTAACACCGGGGAGCTGTTTTTT,CASSQGTPNTGELFF
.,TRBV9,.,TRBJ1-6,TGTGCCAGCAGCGTCGGGAGCTCCAATTCACCCCTCCACTTT,CASSVGSSNSPLHF
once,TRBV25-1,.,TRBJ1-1,TGTGCCAGCAGTGAATTCGCGGCAGCTGAAGCTTTCTTT,CASSEFAAAEAFF
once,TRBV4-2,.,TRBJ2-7,TGTGCCAGCAGCCAAGAGAGGTCCGGCGGTGCTACCTACGAGCAGTACTTC,CASSQERSGGATYEQYF
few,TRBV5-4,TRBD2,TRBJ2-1,TGTGCCAGCAGCCCCTGGACTAGCGGGGCTGACAATGAGCAGTTCTTC,CASSPWTSGADNEQFF
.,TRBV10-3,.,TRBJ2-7,TGTGCCATCAGTGAGACCTCGAGGTCCTCCTACGAGCAGTACTTC,CAISETSRSSYEQYF
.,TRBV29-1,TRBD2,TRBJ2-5,TGCAGCGTTGATGACAGGGGACTAGCGGGAGTGGAGGAGACCCAGTACTTC,CSVDDRGLAGVEETQYF
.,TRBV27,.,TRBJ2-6,TGTGCCAGCAGTTTATCTAGACAATTATCTGGGGCCAACGTCCTGACTTTC,CASSLSRQLSGANVLTF
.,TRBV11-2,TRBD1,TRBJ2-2,TGTGCCAGCAGCTCAGGGACAGGGGAAGTCGGGGAGCTGTTTTTT,CASSSGTGEVGELFF
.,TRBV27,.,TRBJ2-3,TGTGCCAGCGCCCGTGCGGGCGGCACAGATACGCAGTATTTT,CASARAGGTDTQYF
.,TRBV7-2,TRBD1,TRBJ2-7,TGTGCCAGCAGCAAAACAGGGGTTTACGAGCAGCACTTC,CASSKTGVYEQHF
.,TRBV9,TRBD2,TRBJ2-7,TGTGCCAGCAGCGTAGACATAGCGGGAGGTCGCGAGCAGTACTTC,CASSVDIAGGREQYF
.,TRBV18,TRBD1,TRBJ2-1,TGTGCCAGCTCACTCGGACAGGGGTCTTACTATGAGCAGTTCTTC,CASSLGQGSYYEQFF